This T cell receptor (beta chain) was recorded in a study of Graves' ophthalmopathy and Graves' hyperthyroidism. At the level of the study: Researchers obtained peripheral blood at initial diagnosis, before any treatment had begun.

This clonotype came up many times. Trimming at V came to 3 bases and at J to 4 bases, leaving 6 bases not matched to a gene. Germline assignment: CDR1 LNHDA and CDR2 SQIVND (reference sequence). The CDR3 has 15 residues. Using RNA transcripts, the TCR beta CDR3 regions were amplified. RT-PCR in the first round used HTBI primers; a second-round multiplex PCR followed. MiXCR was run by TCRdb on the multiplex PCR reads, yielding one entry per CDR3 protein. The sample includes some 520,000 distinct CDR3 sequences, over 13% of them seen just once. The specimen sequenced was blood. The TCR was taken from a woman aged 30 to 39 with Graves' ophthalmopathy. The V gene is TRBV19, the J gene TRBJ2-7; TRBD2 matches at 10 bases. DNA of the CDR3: TGTGCCAGTAGTATCCGTAGCGGGAGGACGTACGAGCAGTACTTC. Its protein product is CASSIRSGRTYEQYF.